These 23 T cell receptor beta chains were all obtained from the same sample, sequenced in a study of identical twins. TCRdb re-analysed the 5' RACE reads in MiXCR, keeping a single row per CDR3 protein. The sample carries about 690,000 distinct CDR3 sequences, around 6.1% recorded once. The sample consisted of naive T cells sorted from blood. The source is a man aged 18 to 30 in good health.

This clonotype was seen more than once but under ten times. The chain uses TRBV21-1 and TRBJ1-1. TRBV21-1 is given as a pseudogene. CDR3 length equals 13 residues. The CDR3 region has the DNA TGTGCCAGCGGAATTCAGTCGAACACTGAAGCTTTCTTT. This codes for CASGIQSNTEAFF.

Regarding this clonotype: A much larger clone differs by one base, so this may be a read error. This sequence joins TRBV27 and TRBJ1-1; 9 nucleotides match TRBD1. The germline gives CDR1 MNHEY, CDR2 SMNVEV (reference sequence). The CDR3 has 15 amino acids. CDR3 sequence reads: CVSSLTGGLWTEAFF. In DNA form, the CDR3 reads TGTGTCAGCAGTTTAACAGGGGGCTTATGGACTGAAGCTTTCTTT.

This clonotype occurred a few times. This chain links TRBV7-8 with TRBJ2-5; 9 nucleotides agree with TRBD2. The junction had 14 bases not matched to a gene; V was cut back by 5 bases and J by 1 base. This CDR3 is built from 18 residues. The V gene's germline CDR1 is SGHVS and CDR2 FQNEAQ. The CDR3 reads CASSARLAGGVGQETQYF. Here the CDR3 DNA reads TGTGCCAGCAGCGCTCGGCTTGCGGGAGGGGTTGGCCAAGAGACCCAGTACTTC.

This clonotype has just a few counts. This chain connects TRBV14 to TRBJ1-3; D is unresolved. Germline lookup yields CDR1 SGHDN and CDR2 FVKESK. This CDR3 is built from 15 residues. The V and J ends lost 1 base and 2 bases respectively, with 9 bases between them. The CDR3, as DNA: TGTGCCAGCAGCCAAGGCGCATCGCCTGGAAACACCATATATTTT. Its protein product is CASSQGASPGNTIYF.

This clonotype was counted many times. This rearrangement joins TRBV20-1 to TRBJ2-5, with TRBD2 as a possible D gene (6 bases). V was shortened by 6 bases and J by 4 bases, with 12 bases between the two germline ends. This CDR3 spans 12 amino acids. Germline lookup yields CDR1 DFQATT and CDR2 SNEGSKA (reference sequence). CDR3 residues: CSAQKGGETQYF. In DNA, the CDR3 is TGCAGTGCCCAGAAGGGAGGAGAGACCCAGTACTTC.

The table lists this clonotype with a few counts. V is TRBV10-3 and J is TRBJ2-1; TRBD1 is a possible D gene (6 bases). Per germline, CDR1 ENHRY and CDR2 SYGVKD. The CDR3 runs 17 residues. CDR3 DNA: TGTGACCCAACAGGGCTCTTAGTGTTATTAGTTTACAATGAGCAGTTCTTC. It codes for CDPTGLLVLLVYNEQFF.

This clonotype was observed many times. CDR3 sequence (DNA): TGTGCCAGCAGTTTCGGGACCAAAGGCTACACCTTC. Its protein product is CASSFGTKGYTF. The chain couples TRBV12-3 or TRBV12-4 to TRBJ1-2; the D gene is possibly TRBD1 (5 bases). Trimming stripped 3 bases from V and 8 bases from J, with 10 bases between. The CDR3 spans 12 residues.

The chain couples TRBV7-6 to TRBJ2-3; D unclear. This CDR3 comprises 15 residues. Germline CDR1 SGHVS, CDR2 FNYEAQ. Trimming left V 6 bases short and J 4 bases short, with 17 bases between. The CDR3, as DNA: TGTGCCAGCAGTGAAGGGCAACAGAGTTCAGATACGCAGTATTTT. Protein: CASSEGQQSSDTQYF.

This clonotype was picked up many times. This chain connects TRBV7-9 to TRBJ2-7; D may be TRBD1 or TRBD2 (6 bases each). There are 11 residues in the CDR3. Germline values: CDR1 SEHNR, CDR2 FQNEAQ (reference sequence). CDR3: CASRRGHEQYF. The DNA of the CDR3 is TGTGCATCCCGTCGGGGGCACGAGCAGTACTTC.

This clonotype was observed many times. The chain employs TRBV5-1 and TRBJ1-1, with D possibly being TRBD1 (5 bases). This CDR3 is 14 amino acids long. The germline gives CDR1 SGHRS, CDR2 YFSETQ. The V end lost 4 bases, the J end lost 5 bases, and 15 bases lay between the germline ends. The CDR3 sequence: CASSGRDGRTEAFF. CDR3 DNA sequence: TGCGCCAGCAGCGGAAGGGACGGACGGACTGAAGCTTTCTTT.

This clonotype was seen repeatedly, ten times or more. The genes are TRBV12-3 or TRBV12-4 and TRBJ2-3, with 9 bases aligning to TRBD2. This CDR3 contains 17 residues. Trimming cost V 4 bases and J 2 bases; bases outside gene matches: 10. The CDR3 sequence is CASSSPRLAEFTDTQYF. The CDR3, as DNA: TGTGCCAGCAGTTCCCCGAGACTAGCGGAGTTCACAGATACGCAGTATTTT.

This clonotype was seen many times. The chain recombines TRBV7-6 with TRBJ2-3, with 10 bases that match TRBD2. The length of the CDR3 is 16 residues. J gave up 8 bases and V 7 bases, and 15 bases lay outside the gene matches. From germline, CDR1 is SGHVS and CDR2 FNYEAQ. The DNA for the CDR3 is TGTGCCAGCAAGCCACTCAGCGGGAGGGACCACGGTACGCAGTATTTT. This translates into CASKPLSGRDHGTQYF.

This clonotype has just a few counts. The chain has TRBV6-1 and TRBJ2-1, with 14 nucleotides matching TRBD2. With V trimmed by 5 bases and J by 7 bases, 7 bases remained unmatched. Germline-derived CDR1 and CDR2 are MNHNS and SASEGT. The CDR3 sequence is 16 residues long. CDR3 region: CASSPQGLAGENEQFF. Here the CDR3 DNA reads TGTGCCAGCAGTCCCCAGGGACTAGCGGGAGAGAATGAGCAGTTCTTC.

Ten or more counts support this clonotype. The chain joins TRBV27 to TRBJ2-1; D uncertain. Trimming removed 4 bases at V and 0 bases at J, with 10 bases between. The germline V gene has CDR1 MNHEY and CDR2 SMNVEV (reference sequence). This CDR3 contains 15 residues. For the CDR3, the DNA is TGTGCCAGCAGTTCTTACGAGAGCTCCTACAATGAGCAGTTCTTC. Protein product: CASSSYESSYNEQFF.

To note about this clonotype: One end of the junction is discordant with germline, which a read error may explain. The gene calls are TRBV7-3 and TRBJ2-1; D is unresolved. This CDR3 contains 17 residues. CDR1 is SGHTA and CDR2 is FQGTGA in the germline V gene. CDR3 sequence (DNA): TGTGCCAGCAGCTTAGGATTAGGTCCTACCCTAAACAATGAGCAGATCTTC. Residues: CASSLGLGPTLNNEQIF.

The sample holds many counts of this clonotype. A junction boundary mismatches the germline segment, possibly from a read error. The gene calls are TRBV6-1 and TRBJ1-1; D remains ambiguous. In germline, CDR1 is MNHNS, CDR2 SASEGT. CDR3 size: 13 residues. The CDR3 coding sequence is TGTGCCAGCAGCGGTATAAGGAACCCTGAAGCTTTCTTT. The encoded protein is CASSGIRNPEAFF.

This clonotype was counted at least ten times. The chain links TRBV24-1 to TRBJ2-1; 8 positions match TRBD1. V lost 5 bases and J lost 6; bases outside the gene matches: 8. Germline V gene lookup returns CDR1 KGHDR and CDR2 SFDVKD. The CDR3 is 15 amino acids. The CDR3 DNA is TGTGCCACCAGTGGGGGACAGGTCGTAGGCAATGAGCAGTTCTTC. Protein sequence: CATSGGQVVGNEQFF.

V and J are TRBV11-2 and TRBJ2-2; TRBD2 is a possible D gene (5 bases). Germline loops: CDR1 SGHAT, CDR2 FQNNGV. V lost 2 bases and J 4 bases, leaving 14 bases between the germline ends. The CDR3 has 16 amino acids. For the CDR3, the DNA is TGTGCCAGCAGCTTAATCGAGGGAGCCCTCACCGGGGAGCTGTTTTTT. Encoded protein: CASSLIEGALTGELFF.

This clonotype showed up just a few times. The genes are TRBV29-1 and TRBJ1-1; D is perhaps TRBD1 (5 bases). The CDR3 spans 12 residues. V was trimmed by 3 bases and J by 3 bases, leaving 8 bases between them. Germline CDR1 SQVTM, CDR2 ANQGSEA. In DNA form, the CDR3 reads TGCAGCGTTGACCCAGGGTACACTGAAGCTTTCTTT. Translation gives CSVDPGYTEAFF.

The V and J genes are TRBV27 and TRBJ2-7, with a weak D call TRBD1 (6 bases). Germline lookup yields CDR1 MNHEY and CDR2 SMNVEV (reference sequence). This CDR3 has 14 amino acids. The V gene lost 4 bases and the J gene lost 3 bases, with 13 bases spanning the gap. The CDR3 spells CASSYSDRIYEQYF. CDR3 coding DNA: TGTGCCAGCAGTTACTCGGACAGAATCTACGAGCAGTACTTC.

This clonotype was observed many times. This chain connects TRBV10-3 to TRBJ2-7; a possible D gene is TRBD2 (6 bases). Germline V gene lookup returns CDR1 ENHRY and CDR2 SYGVKD. Trimming removed 2 bases at V and 1 base at J, with 18 bases between. The CDR3 totals 17 residues. CDR3 bases: TGTGCCATCAGTGAGCCACCCGGGCGGGGTGCTTCCTACGAGCAGTACTTC. Protein product: CAISEPPGRGASYEQYF.

At least ten counts were recorded for this clonotype. The rearrangement uses TRBV11-1 and TRBJ2-4; 10 bases agree with TRBD1. Germline CDR1 is SGHAT and CDR2 is FQDESV (reference sequence). The CDR3 spans 16 residues. Trimming took 5 bases from V and 1 from J; bases not matched to a gene: 5. The CDR3 loop reads CASSTRQGAAKNIQYF. Written as DNA, the CDR3 is TGTGCCAGCAGCACAAGACAGGGGGCTGCCAAAAACATTCAGTACTTC. The full variable domain, in which reference TRBV11-1 and TRBJ2-4 provide the parts outside the CDR3, is EAEVAQSPRYKITEKSQAVAFWCDPISGHATLYWYRQILGQGPELLVQFQDESVVDDSQLPKDRFSAERLKGVDSTLKIQPAELGDSAMYLCASSTRQGAAKNIQYFGAGTRLSVL.

The rearrangement joins TRBV5-1 to TRBJ2-1; 9 bases are a match to TRBD2. Germline V CDR1 and CDR2: SGHRS, YFSETQ. The CDR3 runs to 16 residues. V was clipped by 1 base and J by 5 bases; unmatched bases: 7. The CDR3 loop reads CASSLNPGLAHNEQFF. The CDR3 nucleotides read TGCGCCAGCAGCTTGAACCCGGGACTAGCCCACAATGAGCAGTTCTTC.